The present T cell receptor (beta chain) was sequenced within a study of cytomegalovirus exposure and HLA in healthy donors. Turning to the study itself: Within an early data release were tens of millions of unique TCRs drawn from HLA-typed donors. Study-level results: In a later analysis, productive TCRs from donors in an Asian-associated ancestry cluster reportedly carried fewer N-insertions than the cohort mean. Reports state that TCR beta sequences accurately predicted most subjects' HLA-A and HLA-B alleles. Analysis was carried out at a later point, and it linked a missense DCLRE1C variant to TCR beta V- and J-gene trimming.

It was with 60 Vbeta and 13 Jbeta primers that the PCR ran. Clones were sequenced by immunoSEQ multiplex PCR, and TCRdb holds only the in-frame ones, with some missing. Here the sample spans over 75,000 clones, around 64% being singletons. The CDR3 runs to 15 residues. The V segment lost 5 bases and the J segment 4 bases; nucleotides outside the gene matches: 10. Germline loops: CDR1 MDHEN, CDR2 SYDVKM. A note on this clone: Its antigen is not known.

The source of this sequence is a man aged 30 to 39 in good health and CMV-seronegative. The chain is built from TRBV28 and TRBJ2-7; 8 bases are a match to TRBD1. Specimen: PBMCs. The DNA of the CDR3 is TGTGCCAGCAGTCCAAGGGGGACAGGTAGTTACGAGCAGTACTTC. Its protein product is CASSPRGTGSYEQYF.